These T cell receptor beta chains were read from a single sample in a study of spatial heterogeneity in lung cancer. TCRdb called the 5' RACE reads again in MiXCR, with one record for every CDR3 protein. This sample has tens of thousands of distinct CDR3 sequences, with approximately 7.2% found just once. The material was PBMCs, obtained at surgery. The receptor set was obtained from a female donor with early-stage non-small cell lung cancer. The CDR3 runs from the conserved cysteine through the conserved F or W. A D gene is named only where the DNA matches it firmly. Clone size appears in some rows only: once, few, many, or a class for an expanded clone.

CAWSALDNQPQHF | TGTGCCTGGAGTGCCTTAGACAATCAGCCCCAGCATTTT | TRBJ1-5 | . | TRBV30 | .
CASSPALDSYYNEQFF | TGCGCCAGCAGCCCGGCCCTAGACAGCTACTACAATGAGCAGTTCTTC | TRBJ2-1 | . | TRBV5-1 | many
CSVDRTGGMWPSTDTQYF | TGCAGCGTTGACCGGACAGGGGGCATGTGGCCAAGCACAGATACGCAGTATTTT | TRBJ2-3 | TRBD1 | TRBV29-1 | few
CSARGQGANTEAFF | TGCAGTGCGCGGGGACAGGGGGCGAACACTGAAGCTTTCTTT | TRBJ1-1 | TRBD1 | TRBV20-1 | few
CASTFSGPDTQYF | TGTGCCAGCACATTCTCAGGGCCAGATACGCAGTATTTT | TRBJ2-3 | . | TRBV2 | few
CASTPRTTGPVTDTQYF | TGTGCCAGCACTCCCAGAACCACGGGACCAGTCACAGATACGCAGTATTTT | TRBJ2-3 | . | TRBV7-9 | many
CASSGGLRETQYF | TGTGCCAGCAGTGGAGGCCTCCGGGAGACCCAGTACTTC | TRBJ2-5 | . | TRBV6-1 | .
CSVSVNTEAFF | TGCAGCGTTTCAGTGAACACTGAAGCTTTCTTT | TRBJ1-1 | . | TRBV29-1 | few
CASSSVVAQLEADTQYF | TGTGCCAGCAGCTCCGTGGTGGCCCAACTTGAGGCGGATACGCAGTATTTT | TRBJ2-3 | . | TRBV9 | many
CSARDWRSGSYEQYF | TGCAGTGCTAGAGATTGGAGGAGTGGCTCCTACGAGCAGTACTTC | TRBJ2-7 | . | TRBV20-1 | many
CASSRLAKNIQYF | TGTGCCAGCAGCCGTCTTGCCAAAAACATTCAGTACTTC | TRBJ2-4 | . | TRBV6-2/TRBV6-3 | many
CASSQDTGEPYGYTF | TGTGCCAGCAGCCAGGACACAGGGGAGCCCTATGGCTACACCTTC | TRBJ1-2 | TRBD1 | TRBV5-5 | few
CASSSYSAGAYNEQFF | TGTGCCAGCAGCTCTTATAGTGCGGGAGCCTACAATGAGCAGTTCTTC | TRBJ2-1 | TRBD2 | TRBV6-6 | many
CASSDLTSADTQYF | TGTGCCAGCAGTGACCTGACAAGCGCAGATACGCAGTATTTT | TRBJ2-3 | . | TRBV2 | .
CASSLWGAGNPDTQYF | TGTGCCAGCAGTTTATGGGGAGCGGGAAACCCAGATACGCAGTATTTT | TRBJ2-3 | TRBD2 | TRBV12-3/TRBV12-4 | many
CSASTGIGTGELFF | TGCAGTGCTTCAACCGGGATCGGGACCGGGGAGCTGTTTTTT | TRBJ2-2 | . | TRBV20-1 | many
CASSLVGNYGYTF | TGTGCCAGCAGCTTAGTAGGGAACTATGGCTACACCTTC | TRBJ1-2 | . | TRBV7-2 | many
CASSRDLQRPYEQYF | TGTGCCAGCAGTCGGGACCTACAGAGACCCTACGAGCAGTACTTC | TRBJ2-7 | . | TRBV12-3/TRBV12-4 | .
CASRPVAGFEQFF | TGTGCCAGCAGGCCCGTGGCGGGCTTCGAGCAGTTCTTC | TRBJ2-1 | . | TRBV28 | .
CASRTTSGAHNEQFF | TGTGCCAGCAGGACTACTAGCGGGGCCCACAATGAGCAGTTCTTC | TRBJ2-1 | TRBD2 | TRBV12-3/TRBV12-4 | .
CASSWWGQGREETQYF | TGTGCCAGCAGTTGGTGGGGACAGGGAAGAGAGGAGACCCAGTACTTC | TRBJ2-5 | TRBD1 | TRBV6-2/TRBV6-3 | few
CASRGSAGEQYF | TGTGCCAGCCGGGGGTCGGCGGGCGAGCAGTACTTC | TRBJ2-7 | . | TRBV6-2/TRBV6-3 | .
CASSPDPTGRGIGYTF | TGCGCCAGCAGCCCCGACCCAACAGGGCGGGGGATCGGCTACACCTTC | TRBJ1-2 | . | TRBV5-1 | many
CASSSVLFGDTQYF | TGTGCCAGCAGTTCGGTACTCTTTGGAGATACGCAGTATTTT | TRBJ2-3 | . | TRBV27 | many
CSVAGGPETQYF | TGCAGCGTTGCGGGGGGGCCCGAGACCCAGTACTTC | TRBJ2-5 | TRBD2 | TRBV29-1 | many
CASSSDPAYEQYF | TGTGCCAGCAGCTCGGATCCCGCCTACGAGCAGTACTTC | TRBJ2-7 | . | TRBV7-9 | .
CAISEARDGEQYF | TGTGCCATCAGTGAGGCCCGGGACGGCGAGCAGTACTTC | TRBJ2-7 | . | TRBV10-3 | many
CASSPWPASVQYF | TGTGCCAGCAGCCCGTGGCCAGCGTCGGTGCAGTACTTC | TRBJ2-7 | . | TRBV3-1 | .
CSARGGAVTDTQYF | TGCAGTGCTAGAGGGGGGGCCGTAACAGATACGCAGTATTTT | TRBJ2-3 | . | TRBV20-1 | .
CSAPDPRAGQGYGYTF | TGCAGTGCCCCAGACCCGAGAGCGGGACAGGGCTATGGCTACACCTTC | TRBJ1-2 | TRBD1 | TRBV20-1 | .
CASSLITGPNQPQHF | TGTGCCAGCAGCCTGATTACGGGCCCCAATCAGCCCCAGCATTTT | TRBJ1-5 | . | TRBV11-2 | .
CASSEPGYEQYF | TGCGCCAGCAGTGAGCCGGGTTACGAGCAGTACTTC | TRBJ2-7 | . | TRBV10-1 | few